Listed below are T cell receptor beta chains from one sample, sequenced in a study of neurological immune-mediated disorders. TCRdb independently ran MiXCR on the 5' RACE reads; one entry per CDR3 protein. The sample includes some 37,000 distinct CDR3 sequences, about 4.4% of them seen just once. Sequenced: CD4+ T cells from blood. Receptors were obtained from a man between 18 and 35 years old in good health. The CDR3 runs from the conserved cysteine through the conserved F or W. The D gene is left open where the match is weak. Expanded clones get a size class; other rows say once, few or many, or leave the size out.

D gene: .; V gene: TRBV6-5; clone size: .; J gene: TRBJ2-3; CDR3 protein: CASKHNPEIDTDTQYF; CDR3 DNA: TGTGCCAGCAAACACAATCCCGAGATCGACACAGATACGCAGTATTTT
D gene: .; V gene: TRBV6-5; clone size: many; J gene: TRBJ2-3; CDR3 protein: CASSSPGTDTQYF; CDR3 DNA: TGTGCCAGCAGTTCACCGGGGACAGATACGCAGTATTTT
D gene: TRBD1; V gene: TRBV2; clone size: few; J gene: TRBJ1-6; CDR3 protein: CASSERGTGNSPLHF; CDR3 DNA: TGTGCCAGCAGTGAAAGAGGGACAGGGAATTCACCCCTCCACTTT
D gene: .; V gene: TRBV12-3/TRBV12-4; clone size: .; J gene: TRBJ2-5; CDR3 protein: CASSFLGETQYF; CDR3 DNA: TGTGCCAGCAGTTTTCTGGGTGAGACCCAGTACTTC
D gene: .; V gene: TRBV3-1; clone size: many; J gene: TRBJ2-2; CDR3 protein: CASSLQGRGELFF; CDR3 DNA: TGTGCCAGCAGCCTACAAGGGCGCGGGGAGCTGTTTTTT
D gene: TRBD1; V gene: TRBV6-5; clone size: many; J gene: TRBJ1-1; CDR3 protein: CASRSPGTGGAGAFF; CDR3 DNA: TGTGCCAGCAGATCCCCCGGGACAGGGGGCGCGGGAGCTTTCTTT
D gene: .; V gene: TRBV7-6; clone size: many; J gene: TRBJ1-2; CDR3 protein: CASSLLAGPAGYGYTF; CDR3 DNA: TGTGCCAGCAGCTTATTAGCAGGGCCAGCGGGCTATGGCTACACCTTC
D gene: TRBD2; V gene: TRBV20-1; clone size: many; J gene: TRBJ2-7; CDR3 protein: CSAYRLAGTYEQYF; CDR3 DNA: TGCAGTGCTTACAGACTAGCGGGGACCTACGAGCAGTACTTC
D gene: TRBD1; V gene: TRBV11-1; clone size: many; J gene: TRBJ2-3; CDR3 protein: CASSPGTGFVDTQYF; CDR3 DNA: TGTGCCAGCAGCCCCGGGACAGGGTTTGTAGATACGCAGTATTTT
D gene: .; V gene: TRBV2; clone size: many; J gene: TRBJ1-1; CDR3 protein: CASSYDRNTEAFF; CDR3 DNA: TGTGCCAGCAGCTACGACAGGAACACTGAAGCTTTCTTT
D gene: TRBD1; V gene: TRBV7-2; clone size: many; J gene: TRBJ2-7; CDR3 protein: CASSRKTGAYEQYF; CDR3 DNA: TGTGCCAGCAGCCGGAAGACAGGGGCCTACGAGCAGTACTTC
D gene: .; V gene: TRBV27; clone size: many; J gene: TRBJ1-2; CDR3 protein: CARRDSRGYTF; CDR3 DNA: TGTGCCAGGAGGGATTCTCGGGGCTACACCTTC
D gene: TRBD2; V gene: TRBV20-1; clone size: many; J gene: TRBJ2-5; CDR3 protein: CSATSGGAVETQYF; CDR3 DNA: TGCAGTGCCACTAGCGGGGGGGCAGTAGAGACCCAGTACTTC
D gene: TRBD1; V gene: TRBV12-3/TRBV12-4; clone size: many; J gene: TRBJ1-2; CDR3 protein: CASSYRPTGGHGYTF; CDR3 DNA: TGTGCCAGCAGTTACAGACCGACAGGGGGCCATGGCTACACCTTC
D gene: .; V gene: TRBV7-2; clone size: many; J gene: TRBJ2-7; CDR3 protein: CASSLATGSHEQYF; CDR3 DNA: TGTGCCAGCAGCTTAGCCACAGGGTCCCACGAGCAGTACTTC
D gene: .; V gene: TRBV7-6; clone size: many; J gene: TRBJ1-1; CDR3 protein: CASSLRQRNTEAFF; CDR3 DNA: TGTGCCAGCAGCTTGAGACAGCGAAACACTGAAGCTTTCTTT
D gene: TRBD1; V gene: TRBV12-3/TRBV12-4; clone size: many; J gene: TRBJ1-5; CDR3 protein: CASRGDREIYSNQPQHF; CDR3 DNA: TGTGCCAGCAGGGGGGACAGGGAAATCTATAGCAATCAGCCCCAGCATTTT
D gene: .; V gene: TRBV7-3; clone size: many; J gene: TRBJ1-6; CDR3 protein: CASSLHSAAPLHF; CDR3 DNA: TGTGCCAGCAGCCTTCACAGCGCCGCACCCCTCCACTTT
D gene: TRBD1; V gene: TRBV6-5; clone size: many; J gene: TRBJ1-1; CDR3 protein: CASSYQGQANTEAFF; CDR3 DNA: TGTGCCAGCAGTTACCAAGGACAGGCGAACACTGAAGCTTTCTTT
D gene: .; V gene: TRBV5-1; clone size: many; J gene: TRBJ2-6; CDR3 protein: CASSLTVSGANVLTF; CDR3 DNA: TGCGCCAGCAGCTTGACAGTCTCTGGGGCCAACGTCCTGACTTTC
D gene: .; V gene: TRBV14; clone size: many; J gene: TRBJ2-1; CDR3 protein: CASSHYPRNSGNEQFF; CDR3 DNA: TGTGCCAGCAGCCACTACCCAAGGAATTCGGGTAATGAGCAGTTCTTC
D gene: TRBD1; V gene: TRBV6-5; clone size: many; J gene: TRBJ2-5; CDR3 protein: CASSPGTGEGETQYF; CDR3 DNA: TGTGCCAGCAGCCCCGGGACAGGGGAAGGAGAGACCCAGTACTTC
D gene: .; V gene: TRBV7-9; clone size: many; J gene: TRBJ2-3; CDR3 protein: CASSLGAGHPSTDTQYF; CDR3 DNA: TGTGCCAGCAGCTTAGGAGCGGGACACCCTAGCACAGATACGCAGTATTTT
D gene: TRBD1; V gene: TRBV29-1; clone size: many; J gene: TRBJ2-7; CDR3 protein: CSVKGQGAHEQYF; CDR3 DNA: TGCAGCGTTAAAGGACAGGGGGCCCACGAGCAGTACTTC
D gene: .; V gene: TRBV5-1; clone size: many; J gene: TRBJ1-1; CDR3 protein: CASSVGATEAFF; CDR3 DNA: TGCGCCAGCAGTGTGGGGGCCACTGAAGCTTTCTTT
D gene: TRBD1; V gene: TRBV6-1; clone size: many; J gene: TRBJ2-1; CDR3 protein: CASSVQGVSSYNEQFF; CDR3 DNA: TGTGCCAGCAGTGTTCAGGGGGTTAGCTCCTACAATGAGCAGTTCTTC
D gene: .; V gene: TRBV7-9; clone size: many; J gene: TRBJ1-5; CDR3 protein: CASSLGGTDNQPQHF; CDR3 DNA: TGTGCCAGCAGCTTAGGTGGGACTGATAATCAGCCCCAGCATTTT
D gene: .; V gene: TRBV5-1; clone size: many; J gene: TRBJ2-2; CDR3 protein: CASSSRAALNTGELFF; CDR3 DNA: TGCGCCAGCAGCTCCCGGGCCGCCCTTAACACCGGGGAGCTGTTTTTT
D gene: .; V gene: TRBV12-5; clone size: many; J gene: TRBJ1-1; CDR3 protein: CASGLSGRSAFF; CDR3 DNA: TGTGCTAGTGGTTTGTCGGGGCGTTCGGCTTTCTTT
D gene: .; V gene: TRBV4-3; clone size: many; J gene: TRBJ1-1; CDR3 protein: CASSQDRRRGEAFF; CDR3 DNA: TGCGCCAGCAGCCAAGATCGAAGAAGAGGGGAAGCTTTCTTT
D gene: .; V gene: TRBV20-1; clone size: many; J gene: TRBJ2-5; CDR3 protein: CSARTAGLQETQYF; CDR3 DNA: TGCAGTGCTAGAACCGCGGGCCTCCAAGAGACCCAGTACTTC
D gene: .; V gene: TRBV27; clone size: many; J gene: TRBJ2-3; CDR3 protein: CASSRRLTDTQYF; CDR3 DNA: TGTGCCAGCAGTCGACGGCTCACAGATACGCAGTATTTT
D gene: .; V gene: TRBV5-8; clone size: many; J gene: TRBJ1-6; CDR3 protein: CASSLGQRGGNSPLHF; CDR3 DNA: TGTGCCAGCAGCTTGGGGCAGCGAGGAGGCAATTCACCCCTCCACTTT
D gene: TRBD1; V gene: TRBV5-1; clone size: many; J gene: TRBJ1-2; CDR3 protein: CASRLGTGQGYGYTF; CDR3 DNA: TGCGCCAGCAGGCTAGGGACAGGTCAAGGCTATGGCTACACCTTC
D gene: .; V gene: TRBV18; clone size: many; J gene: TRBJ1-2; CDR3 protein: CASSPSGRGKDGYTF; CDR3 DNA: TGTGCCAGCTCACCCTCCGGAAGGGGGAAGGATGGCTACACCTTC
D gene: .; V gene: TRBV24-1; clone size: many; J gene: TRBJ2-7; CDR3 protein: CATSDSPGHEQYF; CDR3 DNA: TGTGCCACCAGTGACTCCCCTGGTCACGAGCAGTACTTC
D gene: TRBD1; V gene: TRBV7-9; clone size: many; J gene: TRBJ2-1; CDR3 protein: CATPTGDSYNEQFF; CDR3 DNA: TGTGCCACCCCAACAGGGGATTCGTACAATGAGCAGTTCTTC
D gene: .; V gene: TRBV7-8; clone size: many; J gene: TRBJ2-7; CDR3 protein: CASSLGAWGAPDEQYF; CDR3 DNA: TGTGCCAGCAGCTTGGGGGCGTGGGGGGCCCCTGACGAGCAGTACTTC
D gene: .; V gene: TRBV20-1; clone size: many; J gene: TRBJ1-2; CDR3 protein: CSASPHGGFSYGYTF; CDR3 DNA: TGCAGTGCTAGCCCGCACGGGGGCTTCAGCTATGGCTACACCTTC
D gene: .; V gene: TRBV6-5; clone size: many; J gene: TRBJ2-7; CDR3 protein: CASSYSRTTTPYEQYF; CDR3 DNA: TGTGCCAGCAGTTATAGCCGGACTACGACCCCCTACGAGCAGTACTTC
D gene: TRBD1; V gene: TRBV7-2; clone size: many; J gene: TRBJ2-5; CDR3 protein: CASSATGGEETQYF; CDR3 DNA: TGTGCCAGCAGCGCGACAGGGGGTGAGGAGACCCAGTACTTC
D gene: .; V gene: TRBV5-6; clone size: many; J gene: TRBJ2-1; CDR3 protein: CASSLAGPQKPYNEQFF; CDR3 DNA: TGTGCCAGCAGCTTGGCGGGCCCTCAAAAACCCTACAATGAGCAGTTCTTC
D gene: TRBD1; V gene: TRBV20-1; clone size: many; J gene: TRBJ1-1; CDR3 protein: CSAFQGVTEAFF; CDR3 DNA: TGCAGTGCTTTCCAGGGGGTAACTGAAGCTTTCTTT
D gene: TRBD1; V gene: TRBV5-1; clone size: many; J gene: TRBJ1-1; CDR3 protein: CASRRQGDTEAFF; CDR3 DNA: TGCGCCAGCAGGCGACAGGGCGACACTGAAGCTTTCTTT
D gene: .; V gene: TRBV5-1; clone size: medium-sized; J gene: TRBJ1-4; CDR3 protein: CASKEQGGTNEKLFF; CDR3 DNA: TGCGCCAGCAAGGAACAGGGAGGCACTAATGAAAAACTGTTTTTT
D gene: TRBD1; V gene: TRBV5-1; clone size: many; J gene: TRBJ2-7; CDR3 protein: CASSVPGQEYEQYF; CDR3 DNA: TGCGCCAGCAGCGTACCGGGACAGGAGTACGAGCAGTACTTC
D gene: .; V gene: TRBV21-1; clone size: once; J gene: TRBJ1-1; CDR3 protein: CASSPLGWMNTEAFF; CDR3 DNA: TGTGCCAGCAGCCCACTGGGATGGATGAACACTGAAGCTTTCTTT
D gene: TRBD1; V gene: TRBV19; clone size: .; J gene: TRBJ2-5; CDR3 protein: CASSITGTGETQYF; CDR3 DNA: TGTGCCAGTAGTATCACCGGGACAGGGGAGACCCAGTACTTC